This T cell receptor beta chain was sequenced during a study of blood T cell dynamics during melanoma immunotherapy. TCRdb keeps only in-frame clones here, not all; method: immunoSEQ multiplex PCR. The sample has roughly 6,100 clones, nearly 95% seen once. As to time point: pre-treatment baseline. The CDR3 runs to 14 residues. V was clipped by 4 bases and J by 2 bases, with 12 bases between them. CDR1 is SGHRS, CDR2 YFSETQ, per germline. The receptor comes from a human donor with melanoma. This chain links TRBV5-1 with TRBJ1-2; D is unclear. The input for sequencing was cell-free DNA from blood, taken from a patient treated with checkpoint blockade. The CDR3 region is CASSPIPGNYGYTF. CDR3 coding DNA: TGCGCCAGCAGCCCCATCCCCGGGAACTATGGCTACACCTTC.